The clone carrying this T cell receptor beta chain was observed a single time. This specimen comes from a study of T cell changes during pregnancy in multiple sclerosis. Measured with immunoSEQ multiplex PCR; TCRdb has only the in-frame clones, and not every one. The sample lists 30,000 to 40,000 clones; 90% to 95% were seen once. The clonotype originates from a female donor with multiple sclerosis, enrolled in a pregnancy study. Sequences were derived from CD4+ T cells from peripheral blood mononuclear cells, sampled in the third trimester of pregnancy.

The DNA for the CDR3 is TGCGCCAGCAGCCAACCGACTCACAATGAGCAGTTCTTC. This translates into CASSQPTHNEQFF. The genes are TRBV4-1 and TRBJ2-1; D unclear. Germline assignment: CDR1 MGHRA and CDR2 YSYEKL. This CDR3 has 13 amino acids. Trimming cost V 2 bases and J 5 bases, with 7 bases left between them.